Each of the 11 T cell receptor beta chains below was sequenced from the same sample in a study of cytomegalovirus exposure and HLA in healthy donors. Use of 60 Vbeta and 13 Jbeta primers characterized the PCR. This table comes from immunoSEQ multiplex PCR, and its TCRdb copy is limited to in-frame clones, with some not included. This sample carries 250,000 to 350,000 clones, roughly 89% of them seen once, and the ten largest clones take 3.5% to 4.5%. Sequenced input: PBMCs. These receptors were collected from a man aged 40-55 years in good health and CMV-seropositive.

The chain combines TRBV10-3 with TRBJ2-7; TRBD1 is a possible D gene (6 bases). Trimming took 10 bases from V and 0 from J, leaving 10 bases between them. The CDR3 consists of 12 residues. CDR1 and CDR2 (germline): ENHRY, SYGVKD. As DNA, the CDR3 is TGTGCCACCAGGGGCCTCTCCTACGAGCAGTACTTC. It encodes CATRGLSYEQYF.

The V and J genes are TRBV5-1 and TRBJ2-1, with TRBD2 identical over 8 bases. Germline lookup yields CDR1 SGHRS and CDR2 YFSETQ. V trimming: 3 bases; J trimming: 3 bases; junction bases outside the gene matches: 5. The CDR3 sequence is 15 residues long. This chain's CDR3 is CASSSEAGDYNEQFF. The CDR3 coding sequence is TGCGCCAGCAGCTCCGAAGCGGGAGACTACAATGAGCAGTTCTTC.

V and J are TRBV7-9 and TRBJ1-1; D possibly corresponds to TRBD1 (6 bases). The CDR3 consists of 18 residues. V lost 6 bases to trimming and J lost 3 bases, with 26 bases between them. CDR1 SEHNR and CDR2 FQNEAQ come from the germline V gene (reference sequence). The CDR3 protein is CASSAETEMRAGDTEAFF. The CDR3 DNA follows: TGTGCCAGCAGTGCAGAGACGGAAATGAGGGCAGGGGACACTGAAGCTTTCTTT.

The chain combines TRBV28 with TRBJ2-7; D possibly corresponds to TRBD1 (5 bases). This CDR3 region has 15 residues. V was cut by 3 bases and J by 7 bases, with 19 bases left in between. Per the germline V gene, CDR1 is MDHEN and CDR2 is SYDVKM. The CDR3 DNA reads as TGTGCCAGCAGTTTGTATCGGACCCTCACAGGAGAGCAGTACTTC. Its translation: CASSLYRTLTGEQYF.

The chain's CDR3 is CASSLGQGWQYF. CDR3 nucleotide sequence: TGTGCCAGCAGTCTGGGACAGGGATGGCAGTACTTC. The chain has TRBV28 and TRBJ2-7; 9 nucleotides match TRBD1. There are 12 residues in the CDR3. Germline-derived CDR1 and CDR2 are MDHEN and SYDVKM. The junction had 5 bases not matched to a gene; V was cut back by 5 bases and J by 9 bases.

The chain has TRBV28 and TRBJ2-7, with TRBD1 matching 8 bases. The CDR3 length is 13 residues. Trimming took 9 bases from V and 2 from J; bases not matched to a gene: 6. Germline CDR1 and CDR2: MDHEN and SYDVKM. As DNA, the CDR3 is TGTGCCAGTTGGACAGGGAACCCCTACGAGCAGTACTTC. Protein product: CASWTGNPYEQYF.

The rearrangement joins TRBV6-1 to TRBJ2-2, with 14 positions matching TRBD2. CDR3 length equals 15 residues. With V trimmed by 6 bases and J by 7 bases, 4 bases remained unmatched. The germline V gene encodes CDR1 MNHNS and CDR2 SASEGT. CDR3 amino acids: CASRGTSGSYGELFF. DNA for the CDR3: TGTGCCAGCAGAGGGACTAGCGGGAGCTACGGGGAGCTGTTTTTT.

By frequency in the sample, this clone is medium-sized (0.01 to 0.1%). V usage is TRBV15 and J usage is TRBJ2-1; 9 bases line up with TRBD1. The CDR3 sequence is 15 residues long. Germline trimming cut 8 bases from V and 0 bases from J; bases unmatched to any gene: 5. Germline CDR1 LNHNV, CDR2 YYDKDF (reference sequence). The CDR3 nucleotides read TGTGCCACCTCGAAGACAGGGGGCTCCTACAATGAGCAGTTCTTC. This sequence encodes CATSKTGGSYNEQFF.

This clone was detected only once. The V gene is TRBV4-3, the J gene TRBJ2-1, with 12 positions matching TRBD2. The CDR3 consists of 16 residues. CDR1 and CDR2 from the germline V gene are LGHNA and YSLEER. J lost 7 bases, V lost 0 bases, and 4 bases had no gene match. The CDR3 sequence: CASSQDRLAGANEQFF. CDR3 nucleotides: TGCGCCAGCAGCCAAGACAGACTAGCGGGAGCTAATGAGCAGTTCTTC.

V gene TRBV6-5 combines with J gene TRBJ2-7; D call uncertain. The CDR3 is 13 residues long. Between the trimmed V and J ends, which lost 0 bases and 5 bases, there was a span of 8 bases. In germline, CDR1 is MNHEY, CDR2 SVGAGI. Here the CDR3 reads CASSYSIVHEQYF. CDR3 coding DNA: TGTGCCAGCAGTTACTCTATCGTCCACGAGCAGTACTTC.

This clone was counted a single time. The rearrangement links TRBV29-1 to TRBJ1-2; 9 bases fit TRBD1. The CDR3 is made up of 15 amino acids. Germline CDR1 reads SQVTM; CDR2 reads ANQGSEA. With 0 bases clipped from V and 5 bases from J, the junction kept 7 bases outside the gene matches. CDR3 DNA sequence: TGCAGCGTTGAAGATGAGGGGGGACAGGGATATGGCTACACCTTC. Encoded protein: CSVEDEGGQGYGYTF.